Below are 8 T cell receptor beta chains sequenced from a single sample in a study of CXCR3-negative and CXCR3-positive naive CD8 T cells. UMI labels and 5' RACE were used to prepare the TRB cDNA libraries. TCRdb re-called the 5' RACE reads; every CDR3 protein appears as one record, without DNA. This table holds just over 60,000 distinct CDR3 sequences. Sequenced sample: naive CXCR3- CD8+ T cells from blood. Subset meaning: CD45RO-CCR7+CD27+CD95- naive CD8+ T cells lacking CXCR3 (TNR3-). The receptors shown here come from a human donor in good health. Some clones in this sample may be carry-over from other donors' samples.

This chain links TRBV7-2 with TRBJ2-7. Germline loops: CDR1 SGHTA, CDR2 FQGNSA. The CDR3 length is 15 residues. The CDR3: CASSLWPLGSYEQYF.

The chain is built from TRBV5-1 and TRBJ1-1. Per the germline V gene, CDR1 is SGHRS and CDR2 is YFSETQ. The CDR3 loop spans 11 amino acids. The CDR3 here is CASNAGTEAFF.

The chain has TRBV28 and TRBJ2-3; TCRdb proposes TRBD2, but this gene call is untestable without DNA. This CDR3 contains 18 residues. From germline, CDR1 is MDHEN and CDR2 SYDVKM. CDR3 sequence reads: CASSPGTSGGAGTDTQYF. The full variable domain, completed using reference TRBV28 and TRBJ2-3, is DVKVTQSSRYLVKRTGEKVFLECVQDMDHENMFWYRQDPGLGLRLIYFSYDVKMKEKGDIPEGYSVSREKKERFSLILESASTNQTSMYLCASSPGTSGGAGTDTQYFGPGTRLTVL.

This chain connects TRBV9 to TRBJ2-1; TCRdb's D gene call, TRBD2, goes unchecked for lack of DNA. CDR1 and CDR2 (germline): SGDLS, YYNGEE. CDR3 length equals 16 residues. CDR3 sequence reads: CASSGRPPKKYNEQFF.

This rearrangement joins TRBV7-2 to TRBJ2-3; the TRBD2 assignment by TCRdb is unverifiable without DNA. The CDR3 loop spans 14 amino acids. The V gene's germline CDR1 is SGHTA and CDR2 FQGNSA. CDR3 in amino acids: CASSLDGGGDTQYF.

This chain connects TRBV9 to TRBJ2-3; the D call of TRBD1 rests on TCRdb alone, since no DNA is present to check it. Germline V gene lookup returns CDR1 SGDLS and CDR2 YYNGEE. This CDR3 is built from 14 residues. This CDR3 reads CASSVGGGADTQYF.

The chain combines TRBV7-2 with TRBJ2-1; TCRdb outputs TRBD2, but without DNA this stays unchecked. Germline values: CDR1 SGHTA, CDR2 FQGNSA. The CDR3 totals 16 residues. This chain's CDR3 is CASSLLMRGEDNEQFF.

V usage is TRBV12-3 or TRBV12-4 and J usage is TRBJ1-6; there is no DNA to check the TCRdb D call of TRBD1. The CDR3 loop spans 13 amino acids. CDR3 sequence: CASTLTGGSPLHF.